These 21 T cell receptor beta chains were all obtained from the same sample, sequenced in a study of human T cells and chemical hapten exposure. As for time point: pre-sensitization, week 0. As for treatment: therapeutic diphenylcyclopropenone sensitization with weekly scalp DPC. Using its own MiXCR run on the RACE reads, TCRdb lists one record per CDR3 protein. The sample shows about 80,000 distinct CDR3 sequences, approximately 15% of them seen only once. Source: whole blood, taken in connection with sensitization to the hapten diphenylcyclopropenone (DPC). The receptors were sampled from a woman between 45 and 60 years old with alopecia areata. Some clones in this sample may be carry-over from other donors' samples.

The rearrangement uses TRBV7-2 and TRBJ2-2; either TRBD1 or TRBD2 may supply D (5 bases each). V gave up 5 bases and J gave up 3 bases, with 13 bases separating them. Germline lookup yields CDR1 SGHTA and CDR2 FQGNSA. The CDR3 is 15 amino acids. CDR3 DNA sequence: TGTGCCAGCAGCCCAGGGACGGTTCACACCGGGGAGCTGTTTTTT. This gives the protein CASSPGTVHTGELFF.

This clonotype was observed a few times. The V and J genes are TRBV7-7 and TRBJ2-1; 7 nucleotides align to TRBD1. The CDR3 length is 15 residues. The germline gives CDR1 SSHAT, CDR2 FNYEAQ (reference sequence). V was clipped by 1 base and J by 2 bases; unmatched bases: 2. The CDR3 DNA reads TGTGCCAGCAGCTTAGGGCAGGGGGCCTACAATGAGCAGTTCTTC. Amino acids: CASSLGQGAYNEQFF.

This clonotype was counted between two and nine times. This chain connects TRBV7-9 to TRBJ1-1, with D possibly being TRBD1 (5 bases). CDR1 is SEHNR and CDR2 is FQNEAQ in the germline V gene (reference sequence). V dropped 2 bases and J dropped 6 bases, with 16 bases sitting between them. This CDR3 region has 15 residues. This CDR3 is CASSLTGGVRAEAFF. The CDR3 region has the DNA TGTGCCAGCAGCTTAACAGGTGGGGTACGAGCTGAAGCTTTCTTT.

The rearrangement joins TRBV12-3 or TRBV12-4 to TRBJ2-3, with D hard to call. CDR3 length: 12 residues. V was shortened by 6 bases and J by 5 bases, with 9 bases between the two germline ends. This CDR3 is CASSRKEDTQYF. Written as DNA, the CDR3 is TGTGCCAGCAGCAGGAAAGAAGATACGCAGTATTTT.

The chain couples TRBV6-1 to TRBJ1-1, with D perhaps matching TRBD1 (5 bases). The CDR3 runs to 15 residues. Trimming shortened V by 6 bases and J by 0 bases, and 14 bases separated the two germline ends. Germline V CDR1 and CDR2: MNHNS, SASEGT. The CDR3 DNA is TGTGCCAGCAGGTCACAGGTATCATTGAACACTGAAGCTTTCTTT. This translates into CASRSQVSLNTEAFF.

This clonotype appeared a few times. The V and J genes are TRBV5-5 and TRBJ2-1; D gene unclear. This CDR3 region has 15 residues. Germline V gene lookup returns CDR1 SGHKS and CDR2 YYEKEE (reference sequence). Trimming stripped 6 bases from V and 5 bases from J, with 18 bases between. CDR3 in amino acids: CASKILSGINNEQFF. CDR3 DNA: TGTGCCAGCAAGATACTAAGTGGCATAAACAATGAGCAGTTCTTC.

This clonotype has just a few counts. The J gene is TRBJ1-1, the V gene TRBV20-1, with unresolved D. The CDR3 spans 12 residues. Germline lookup yields CDR1 DFQATT and CDR2 SNEGSKA (reference sequence). The V and J ends lost 5 bases and 1 base respectively, with 8 bases between them. CDR3 protein: CSALLRNTEAFF. The CDR3 DNA reads as TGCAGTGCTCTTCTCAGGAACACTGAAGCTTTCTTT.

The chain combines TRBV19 with TRBJ1-2, with D hard to call. This CDR3 contains 10 residues. Germline V gives CDR1 LNHDA, CDR2 SQIVND (reference sequence). Trimming shortened V by 6 bases and J by 6 bases, and 5 bases separated the two germline ends. Written as DNA, the CDR3 is TGTGCCAGTAGGGCGGATGGCTACACCTTC. Translating gives CASRADGYTF.

This clonotype was seen more than once but under ten times. This chain connects TRBV10-3 to TRBJ2-3, with D perhaps TRBD1 (6 bases). CDR1 is ENHRY and CDR2 is SYGVKD in the germline V gene. There are 14 residues in the CDR3. Trimming cost V 6 bases and J 2 bases, with 12 bases left between them. The CDR3 DNA reads as TGTGCCATCAGGAGGACAGAAGTCACAGATACGCAGTATTTT. Its translation is CAIRRTEVTDTQYF.

This clonotype was observed a handful of times. The chain uses TRBV27 and TRBJ2-5; D perhaps matches TRBD2 (6 bases). Per the germline V gene, CDR1 is MNHEY and CDR2 is SMNVEV (reference sequence). V lost 3 bases and J 2 bases, leaving 10 bases between the germline ends. The CDR3 has 14 amino acids. Here the CDR3 reads CASSFWGGQETQYF. CDR3 in DNA: TGTGCCAGCAGTTTCTGGGGAGGACAAGAGACCCAGTACTTC.

The chain employs TRBV20-1 and TRBJ2-5, with a possible D match to TRBD1 (6 bases). The ends were cut back, 1 base at V and 5 bases at J, with 17 bases in the middle. Germline CDR1 is DFQATT and CDR2 is SNEGSKA (reference sequence). The CDR3 runs to 15 residues. DNA of the CDR3: TGCAGTGCTAGAGGCCCGAGGGGGATTGGTGAGACCCAGTACTTC. Encoded protein: CSARGPRGIGETQYF.

The table lists this clonotype with a count of one. V and J are TRBV12-3 or TRBV12-4 and TRBJ1-2; D not resolved. This CDR3 has 15 residues. The V gene lost 3 bases and the J gene lost 8 bases, with 19 bases spanning the gap. CDR3 in amino acids: CASSFNRASGSGYTF. For the CDR3, the DNA is TGTGCCAGCAGTTTTAACCGGGCCTCAGGCTCCGGCTACACCTTC.

This clonotype was found many times. This chain links TRBV5-1 with TRBJ2-3; 7 positions agree with TRBD1. CDR3 size: 14 residues. The germline V gene has CDR1 SGHRS and CDR2 YFSETQ. Germline trimming cut 4 bases from V and 1 base from J; bases unmatched to any gene: 3. The CDR3 DNA is TGCGCCAGCAGCCCCCAGGGGGGCACAGATACGCAGTATTTT. Protein product: CASSPQGGTDTQYF.

The chain combines TRBV11-2 with TRBJ2-1; the match to TRBD2 covers 7 bases. From germline, CDR1 is SGHAT and CDR2 FQNNGV. CDR3 size: 16 residues. V gave up 8 bases and J gave up 7 bases; unmatched junction bases: 17. CDR3 nucleotides: TGTGCCAGCCGCCGTCAGCGGGACGCCCGGGGGAATGAGCAGTTCTTC. Encoded protein: CASRRQRDARGNEQFF.

The chain combines TRBV7-2 with TRBJ2-1; D gene uncertain. CDR3 length: 20 amino acids. V lost 7 bases and J 3 bases, leaving 31 bases between the germline ends. Germline-derived CDR1 and CDR2 are SGHTA and FQGNSA. The CDR3 loop reads CASTMTPGRLTVIDYNEQFF. CDR3 sequence (DNA): TGTGCCAGCACCATGACCCCTGGGCGGCTTACGGTTATAGACTACAATGAGCAGTTCTTC.

This clonotype appeared a few times. This chain connects TRBV5-1 to TRBJ2-1; 10 bases agree with TRBD1. CDR3 length: 15 amino acids. The germline CDR1 and CDR2 sequences are SGHRS and YFSETQ. V lost 4 bases to trimming and J lost 7 bases; unmatched junction nucleotides: 8. The CDR3, as DNA: TGCGCCAGCAGCACCCTGACAGGGGGCTTGAATGAGCAGTTCTTC. This sequence encodes CASSTLTGGLNEQFF.

The sample holds a few counts of this clonotype. The chain uses TRBV30 and TRBJ1-2, with a tentative D call TRBD1 (6 bases). The CDR3 totals 13 residues. Germline V CDR1 and CDR2: GTSNPN, SVGIG (reference sequence). V was shortened by 4 bases and J by 2 bases, with 11 bases between the two germline ends. The CDR3 bases are TGTGCCTGGACCATCCAGGGGAACTATGGCTACACCTTC. It specifies CAWTIQGNYGYTF.

CDR3 in DNA: TGTGCCAGCAGAAGTAGCAATCAGCCCCAGCATTTT. This codes for CASRSSNQPQHF. The V call is TRBV28, the J call TRBJ1-5; D is unresolved. CDR3 length equals 12 residues. Germline CDR1 is MDHEN and CDR2 is SYDVKM. Trimming took off 6 bases at V and 0 bases at J, with 3 bases between the two ends.

This clonotype was recorded a few times. The chain combines TRBV12-3 or TRBV12-4 with TRBJ2-1; D is unresolved. V was cut by 5 bases and J by 9 bases, with 8 bases left in between. CDR3 length: 11 residues. DNA for the CDR3: TGTGCCAGCAGTCGCGCCCTTGAGCAGTTCTTC. It yields the protein CASSRALEQFF.

This chain uses TRBV7-2 with TRBJ2-7; TRBD2 agrees at 7 bases. CDR1 SGHTA and CDR2 FQGNSA come from the germline V gene. This CDR3 spans 14 amino acids. The junction had 10 bases not matched to a gene; V was cut back by 7 bases and J by 4 bases. CDR3 nucleotides: TGTGCCAGCAAATCCGGGACTACAAGTTACGAGCAGTACTTC. Its translation: CASKSGTTSYEQYF.

This chain joins TRBV3-1 and TRBJ1-4, with D unclear. In germline, CDR1 is LGHDT, CDR2 YNNKEL (reference sequence). The CDR3 consists of 15 residues. V was trimmed by 3 bases and J by 4 bases, leaving 12 bases between them. Here the CDR3 DNA reads TGTGCCAGCAGCCAGTCAGGTGGCAGTAATGAAAAACTGTTTTTT. Translating it yields CASSQSGGSNEKLFF.